The present T cell receptor (beta chain) was sequenced within a study of T cells in Graves' hyperthyroidism and ophthalmopathy. At least ten counts were recorded for this clonotype. Amplification of TCR beta CDR3 regions was performed using RNA transcripts as template. The HTBI set primed first-round TCR CDR3 RT-PCR. MiXCR was run by TCRdb on the multiplex PCR reads, yielding one entry per CDR3 protein. The repertoire includes 550,000 to 650,000 distinct CDR3 sequences, approximately 15% of them detected once, and 5.8% sits in the top ten. With 2 bases clipped from V and 3 bases from J, the junction kept 7 bases outside the gene matches. This CDR3 has 17 residues.

Sequenced sample: blood. The V call is TRBV12-3 or TRBV12-4, the J call TRBJ2-5; 12 bases map to TRBD1. The sequence was obtained from a woman under 40 with Graves' hyperthyroidism that later progressed to Graves' ophthalmopathy. The CDR3 here is CASSLWGQGAMEETQYF. CDR3 DNA: TGTGCCAGCAGTTTATGGGGACAGGGGGCAATGGAAGAGACCCAGTACTTC.